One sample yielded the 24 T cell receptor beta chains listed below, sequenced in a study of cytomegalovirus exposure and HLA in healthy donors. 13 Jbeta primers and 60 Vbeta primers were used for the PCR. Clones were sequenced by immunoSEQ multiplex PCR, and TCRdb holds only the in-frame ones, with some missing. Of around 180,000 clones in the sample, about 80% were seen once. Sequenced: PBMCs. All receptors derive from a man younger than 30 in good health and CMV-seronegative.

In DNA, the CDR3 is TGTGCCAGCAGGGATCCGGGATCCCCCAACTATGGCTACACCTTC. The encoded protein is CASRDPGSPNYGYTF. The chain combines TRBV28 with TRBJ1-2; D not certain. The CDR3 is 15 amino acids. CDR1 is MDHEN, CDR2 SYDVKM, per germline. The V end lost 6 bases, the J end lost 2 bases, and 16 bases lay between the germline ends.

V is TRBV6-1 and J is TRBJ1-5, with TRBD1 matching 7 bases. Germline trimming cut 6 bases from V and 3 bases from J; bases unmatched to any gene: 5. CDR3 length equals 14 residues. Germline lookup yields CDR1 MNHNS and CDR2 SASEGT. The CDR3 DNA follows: TGTGCCAGCAGGAGGGACAGCGACAATCAGCCCCAGCATTTT. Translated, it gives CASRRDSDNQPQHF.

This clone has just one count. CDR3 loop: CASSPRGDVTNSPLHF. CDR3 coding DNA: TGTGCCAGCAGCCCCCGCGGGGACGTCACGAATTCACCCCTCCACTTT. The chain joins TRBV9 to TRBJ1-6; D may be TRBD1 (5 bases). The V end lost 4 bases, the J end lost 7 bases, and 18 bases lay between the germline ends. Germline lookup yields CDR1 SGDLS and CDR2 YYNGEE. This CDR3 contains 16 residues.

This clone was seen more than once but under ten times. CDR3 coding DNA: TGTGCCAGCAGCTTGAGCAGGACCGGGGAGCTGTTTTTT. Amino acids: CASSLSRTGELFF. The rearrangement uses TRBV5-6 and TRBJ2-2; D uncertain. Germline CDR1 reads SGHDT; CDR2 reads YYEEEE. V lost 1 base, J lost 5 bases, and 6 bases lay in between. CDR3 length: 13 amino acids.

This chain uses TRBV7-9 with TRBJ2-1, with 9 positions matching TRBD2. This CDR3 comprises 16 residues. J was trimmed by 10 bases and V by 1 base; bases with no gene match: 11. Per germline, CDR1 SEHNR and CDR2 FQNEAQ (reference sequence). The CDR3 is CASSLVPSGTSREQFF. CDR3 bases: TGTGCCAGCAGCTTAGTTCCTAGCGGGACTAGCAGGGAGCAGTTCTTC.

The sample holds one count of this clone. The CDR3 is CASSLHRGVANEQFF. CDR3 sequence (DNA): TGTGCCAGCAGCCTACACAGGGGTGTAGCGAATGAGCAGTTCTTC. The chain joins TRBV7-8 to TRBJ2-1; 7 bases map to TRBD1. The CDR3 runs to 15 residues. In germline, CDR1 is SGHVS, CDR2 FQNEAQ. V dropped 5 bases and J dropped 7; count of bases not matched to a gene: 11.

The CDR3 nucleotides are TGTGCCAGCAGCAAAGACGCGGGGGCGGATTCACCCCTCCACTTT. Translating it yields CASSKDAGADSPLHF. The chain employs TRBV21-1 and TRBJ1-6. TRBV21-1 is an annotated pseudogene. The CDR3 has 15 amino acids.

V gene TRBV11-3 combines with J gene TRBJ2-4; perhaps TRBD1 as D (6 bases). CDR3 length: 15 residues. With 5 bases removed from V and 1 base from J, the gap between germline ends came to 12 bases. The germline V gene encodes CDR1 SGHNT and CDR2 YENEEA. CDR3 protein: CASSGGRDAKNIQYF. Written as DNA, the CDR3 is TGTGCCAGCAGCGGGGGCCGGGATGCCAAAAACATTCAGTACTTC.

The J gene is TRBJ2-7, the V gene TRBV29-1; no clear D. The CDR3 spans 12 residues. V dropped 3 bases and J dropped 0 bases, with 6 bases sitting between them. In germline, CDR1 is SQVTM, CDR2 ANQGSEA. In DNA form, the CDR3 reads TGCAGCGTTGAGGGCTTCTCCTACGAGCAGTACTTC. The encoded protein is CSVEGFSYEQYF.

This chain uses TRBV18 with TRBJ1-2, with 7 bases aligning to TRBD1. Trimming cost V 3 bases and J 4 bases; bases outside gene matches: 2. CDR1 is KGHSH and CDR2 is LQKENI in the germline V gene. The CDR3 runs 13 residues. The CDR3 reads CASSPGTVYGYTF. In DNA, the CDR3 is TGTGCCAGCTCACCCGGGACAGTCTATGGCTACACCTTC.

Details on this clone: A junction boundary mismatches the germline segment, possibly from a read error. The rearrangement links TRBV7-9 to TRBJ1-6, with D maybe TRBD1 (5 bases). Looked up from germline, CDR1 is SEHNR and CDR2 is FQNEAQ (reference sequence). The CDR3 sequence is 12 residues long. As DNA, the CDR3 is TGTTCCAGCAGCCGGGAGGGGTCACCCCTCCACTTT. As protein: CSSSREGSPLHF.

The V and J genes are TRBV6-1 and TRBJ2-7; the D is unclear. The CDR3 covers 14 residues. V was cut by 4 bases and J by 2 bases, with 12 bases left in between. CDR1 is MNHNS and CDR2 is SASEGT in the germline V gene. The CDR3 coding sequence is TGTGCCAGCAGTGGAACAGCCCTAACCTACGAGCAGTACTTC. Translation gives CASSGTALTYEQYF.

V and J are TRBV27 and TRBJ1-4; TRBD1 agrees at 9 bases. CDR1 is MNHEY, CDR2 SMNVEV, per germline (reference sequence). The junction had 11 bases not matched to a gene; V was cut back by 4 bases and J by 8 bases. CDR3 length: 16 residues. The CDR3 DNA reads TGTGCCAGCAGTTCATCCCGGGACAGGGTACGGGAAAAACTGTTTTTT. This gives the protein CASSSSRDRVREKLFF.

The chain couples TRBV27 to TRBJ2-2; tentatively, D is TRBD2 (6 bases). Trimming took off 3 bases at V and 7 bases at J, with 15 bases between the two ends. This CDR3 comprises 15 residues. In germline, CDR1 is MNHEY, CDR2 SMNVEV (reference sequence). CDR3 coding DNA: TGTGCCAGCAGTTTTTTGAGGGAGGCGGTCGGGGAGCTGTTTTTT. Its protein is CASSFLREAVGELFF.

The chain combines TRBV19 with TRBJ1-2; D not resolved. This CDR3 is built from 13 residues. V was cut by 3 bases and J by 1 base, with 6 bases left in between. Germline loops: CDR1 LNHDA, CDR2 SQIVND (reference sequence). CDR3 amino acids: CASSITGNYGYTF. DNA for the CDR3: TGTGCCAGTAGTATCACGGGTAACTATGGCTACACCTTC.

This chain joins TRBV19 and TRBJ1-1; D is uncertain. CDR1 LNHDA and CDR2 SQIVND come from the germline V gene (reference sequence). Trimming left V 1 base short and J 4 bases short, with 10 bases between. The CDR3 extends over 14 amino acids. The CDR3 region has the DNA TGTGCCAGTAGTATAGCGAGGGTTGGCACTGAAGCTTTCTTT. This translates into CASSIARVGTEAFF.

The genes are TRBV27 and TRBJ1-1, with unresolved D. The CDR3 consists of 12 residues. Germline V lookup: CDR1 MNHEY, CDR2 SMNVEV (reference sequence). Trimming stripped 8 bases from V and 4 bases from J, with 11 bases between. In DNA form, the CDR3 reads TGTGCCAGCGGGAGACGGAGCACTGAAGCTTTCTTT. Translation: CASGRRSTEAFF.

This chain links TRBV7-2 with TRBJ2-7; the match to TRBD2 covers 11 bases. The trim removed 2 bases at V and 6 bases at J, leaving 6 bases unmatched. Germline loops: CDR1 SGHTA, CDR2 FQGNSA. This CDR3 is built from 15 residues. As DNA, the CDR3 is TGTGCCAGCAGCTTAACTAGCGGGAGATTGAGCGAGCAGTACTTC. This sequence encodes CASSLTSGRLSEQYF.

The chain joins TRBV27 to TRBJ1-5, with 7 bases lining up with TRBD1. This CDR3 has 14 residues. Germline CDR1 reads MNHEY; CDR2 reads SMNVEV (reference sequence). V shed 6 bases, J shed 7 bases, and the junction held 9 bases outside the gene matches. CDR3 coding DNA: TGTGCCAGCAGCCCCTCGACAGGGTCCCAGCCCCAGCATTTT. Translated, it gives CASSPSTGSQPQHF.

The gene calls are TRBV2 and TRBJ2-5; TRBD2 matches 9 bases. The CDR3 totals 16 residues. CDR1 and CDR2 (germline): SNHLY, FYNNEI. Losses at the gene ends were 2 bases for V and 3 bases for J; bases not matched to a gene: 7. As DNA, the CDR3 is TGTGCCAGCAGTGAATTGGTGGCGGGGGGGGAAGAGACCCAGTACTTC. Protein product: CASSELVAGGEETQYF. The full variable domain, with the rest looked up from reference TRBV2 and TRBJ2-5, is EPEVTQTPSHQVTQMGQEVILRCVPISNHLYFYWYRQILGQKVEFLVSFYNNEISEKSEIFDDQFSVERPDGSNFTLKIRSTKLEDSAMYFCASSELVAGGEETQYFGPGTRLLVL.

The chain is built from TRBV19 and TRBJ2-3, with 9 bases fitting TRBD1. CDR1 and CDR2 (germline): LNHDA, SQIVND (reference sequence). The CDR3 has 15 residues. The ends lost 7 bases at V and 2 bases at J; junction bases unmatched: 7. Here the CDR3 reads CASKKTGGNTDTQYF. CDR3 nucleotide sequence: TGTGCCAGTAAGAAGACAGGGGGAAACACAGATACGCAGTATTTT.

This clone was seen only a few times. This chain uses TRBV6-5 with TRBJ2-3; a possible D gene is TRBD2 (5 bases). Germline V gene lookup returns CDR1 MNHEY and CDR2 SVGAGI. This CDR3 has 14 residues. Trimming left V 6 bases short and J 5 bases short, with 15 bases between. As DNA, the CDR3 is TGTGCCAGCAGCCAGACTTTCGCGGGAGATACGCAGTATTTT. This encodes CASSQTFAGDTQYF.

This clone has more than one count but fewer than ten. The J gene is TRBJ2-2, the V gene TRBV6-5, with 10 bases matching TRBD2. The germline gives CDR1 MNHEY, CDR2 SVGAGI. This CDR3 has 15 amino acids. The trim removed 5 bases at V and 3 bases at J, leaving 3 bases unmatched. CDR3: CASSIAGGDTGELFF. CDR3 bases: TGTGCCAGCAGTATAGCGGGAGGAGACACCGGGGAGCTGTTTTTT.

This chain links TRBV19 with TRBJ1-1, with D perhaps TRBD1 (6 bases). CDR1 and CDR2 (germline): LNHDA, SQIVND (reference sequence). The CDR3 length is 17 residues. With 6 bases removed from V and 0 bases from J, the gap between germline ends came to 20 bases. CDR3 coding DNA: TGTGCCAGTAGCCCCCTGGGGACAACTTCATTGAACACTGAAGCTTTCTTT. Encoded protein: CASSPLGTTSLNTEAFF. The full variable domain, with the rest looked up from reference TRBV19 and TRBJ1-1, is DGGITQSPKYLFRKEGQNVTLSCEQNLNHDAMYWYRQDPGQGLRLIYYSQIVNDFQKGDIAEGYSVSREKKESFPLTVTSAQKNPTAFYLCASSPLGTTSLNTEAFFGQGTRLTVV.